This TCR beta chain was sequenced for a study of cytomegalovirus exposure and HLA in healthy donors. Note on this clone: In the same sample, other DNA sequences code for this CDR3.

Both 60 Vbeta primers and 13 Jbeta primers went into the PCR. The method was immunoSEQ multiplex PCR; TCRdb's version includes in-frame clones alone and lacks a portion of them. The sample yields around 230,000 clones, more than 75% seen once. CDR1 is MGHRA, CDR2 YSYEKL, per germline. The V end lost 2 bases, the J end lost 0 bases, and 11 bases lay between the germline ends. This CDR3 region has 15 residues. The chain is built from TRBV4-1 and TRBJ2-7; D might be TRBD1 (6 bases). This receptor was taken from a girl aged 2 to 9 in good health and CMV-seronegative. The sample consisted of PBMCs. CDR3 amino acids: CASSQPTGRSYEQYF. In DNA form, the CDR3 reads TGCGCCAGCAGCCAACCCACAGGGCGCTCCTACGAGCAGTACTTC.